The sequence of this TCR beta chain was determined in a study of CD8+ T cells in alopecia areata (dated by TCRdb to 2017 to 2018). General notes on the study: Treated patients were enrolled in an open-label pilot trial of oral tofacitinib, 5 to 10 mg twice daily, for moderate-to-severe alopecia areata. Tofacitinib was given for 6 to 18 months, followed by 6 months of follow-up off drug to assess delayed response and recurrence. The SALT score, which quantifies the percentage of affected scalp surface area, was used to measure disease severity in treated patients. The study used high-throughput TCRbeta sequencing to examine T cell clonal expansion in alopecia areata, in both the C3H/HeJ mouse model and human patients. Human TCRbeta sequencing covered scalp tissue and sorted CD4+ and CD8+ peripheral blood T cells from patchy and totalis/universalis alopecia areata patients and healthy controls. Biopsies were taken from tofacitinib-treated patients at baseline and at 4 and 24 weeks of treatment, and a later scalp biopsy was taken in several of the tofacitinib-treated patients. Scalp clonality was compared across normal scalp (n=4), patchy alopecia areata scalp (n=8), and alopecia totalis/universalis scalp (n=8). RNA came from the PAXgene miRNA kit for fixed scalp, the miRNeasy kit for PBMCs, and the RNeasy kit for mouse skin. Amplification of TCRbeta CDR3 regions was done by immunoSEQ multiplex PCR using 35 Vbeta forward primers and 13 Jbeta reverse primers. Findings and caveats that apply to the study as a whole: Compared with normal scalp, lesional scalp, particularly in alopecia totalis/universalis, had higher clonality and more expanded CD8+ clones, which suggests antigenic drive. Because the treated cohort was small and included a single nonresponder, larger studies are needed to assess links between baseline CD8+ expansion and response. Unlike mouse skin, which is dominated by gammadelta T cells, normal human skin has resident alphabeta T cells that are also sequenced, and this complicates analysis of the scalp TCR repertoire. Tofacitinib significantly lowered scalp clonality and the number of expanded CD8+ clones among the top 100 scalp clones. Shared TCR sequences between patients were less evident than in mice, which may be partly attributable to HLA diversity in the patient population. During tofacitinib treatment, many expanded lesional clones remained in scalp and blood, and this persistence may partly explain relapse after treatment is stopped.

The library was generated by the immunoSEQ multiplex PCR assay. For TCR sequencing, RNA was extracted from every sample and reverse transcribed into cDNA to serve as template. SuperScript III was used to make first-strand cDNA, primed with a 2:1 mix of oligo-dT and random hexamers. Amplification bias was assessed with a synthetic immune receptor repertoire, and residual bias was removed computationally. In the paper's pipeline: Raw reads were preprocessed to remove errors, and CDR3 was defined according to IMGT conventions as the region from the conserved cysteine to phenylalanine. Clonality was computed as 1 minus the Shannon entropy, with the entropy normalized by log2 of the number of productive unique TCRs. Whether scalp clones were CD4 or CD8 was inferred by matching scalp TCRbeta sequences against CD4 and CD8 repertoires sorted from blood. In its TCRdb copy, this immuneACCESS table keeps in-frame sequences only and misses some clones. Where compared with another copy, unresolved V genes explain less than half of these, and the others have no known cause. The D gene and trimming were derived from the DNA, and the V and J assignments and clone size from that table. Across this sample there are roughly 120,000 clones, with roughly 50% seen only once. 3% to 4% of the sample rests with the top ten.

In the case of this clone: No antigen is known for it. No clone much larger than this one lies a single base away; base qualities are absent.

Explained via the paper, the time point label denotes: 24 weeks on oral tofacitinib. The treatment or condition label on this specimen signifies: oral pan-JAK inhibitor, 5-10 mg twice daily. Lesional scalp punch biopsies and peripheral blood were collected from alopecia areata patients. After PBMCs were isolated by density centrifugation and stained for CD3, CD4 and CD8, a FACSAria was used to sort CD4+ and CD8+ T cells. V is reduced by 6 bases and J by 3 bases, leaving a spacing of 12 bases between them. From the cysteine up to the phenylalanine, the CDR3 has a length of 13 residues. CDR3 DNA is the only sequence kept; it has 39 bases, read in frame from the first base. In the germline V gene, CDR1 corresponds to SQVTM and CDR2 to ANQGSEA.

Recombination linked TRBV29-1 to TRBJ2-1; the D gene is perhaps TRBD2, from 6 matching bases. This sequence was found in a human donor with alopecia areata. Material: CD4+ T cells sorted from blood, obtained at week 24, from a patient treated with tofacitinib. The CDR3 here reads CSVWTNYYNEQFF. The DNA reads as follows: TGCAGCGTGTGGACTAACTACTACAATGAGCAGTTCTTC.